This record covers a single TCR beta chain. Measured with immunoSEQ multiplex PCR; TCRdb has only the in-frame clones, and not every one. The table lists about 30,000 clones, more than 90% of them singletons. The CDR3 covers 15 residues. The data originate from a study of blood T cell repertoires in COVID-19. For the study at large: There were acute and convalescent COVID-19 samples, and they came from the United States, Italy and Spain.

V is TRBV21-1 and J is TRBJ2-7; the table's TRBD2 call for D was not verified on the DNA. TRBV21-1 represents a pseudogene. Sequencing used peripheral blood. The sequence came from a man between 65 and 85 years old with active or convalescent COVID-19. As DNA, the CDR3 is TGTGCCAGCAGCACTAGCGGCCGAACCTCCTACGAGCAGTACGTC. It specifies CASSTSGRTSYEQYV.